The clone carrying this T cell receptor (beta chain) has just one count. The antigen is undetermined. Every participant gave one or more pre-ART and two or more post-ART PBMC samples. V lost 1 base to trimming and J lost 2 bases, with 5 bases between them. Germline CDR1 reads KGHSH; CDR2 reads LQKENI. The CDR3 loop spans 14 amino acids. At the survey level, the v3.0 immunoSEQ assay was run. Produced via immunoSEQ multiplex PCR; TCRdb's table is partial and in-frame only. Counted here are about 35,000 clones, roughly four fifths occurring once; the ten biggest clones make up roughly 5.8%. The entry originates in a study of long-term antiretroviral therapy in people with HIV. Overall study results and limits: HIV repertoire CDR3 lengths ranged less widely than those of controls. The data indicate that diversity increased after ART but remained below transplant donor controls.

This receptor was taken from a man aged 18 to 29 with HIV. This sequence joins TRBV18 and TRBJ2-2; D is unresolved. The sample consisted of unsorted PBMCs, taken 1 year after starting antiretroviral therapy. CDR3 DNA: TGTGCCAGCTCACCACGAACCAACACCGGGGAGCTGTTTTTT. It codes for CASSPRTNTGELFF.